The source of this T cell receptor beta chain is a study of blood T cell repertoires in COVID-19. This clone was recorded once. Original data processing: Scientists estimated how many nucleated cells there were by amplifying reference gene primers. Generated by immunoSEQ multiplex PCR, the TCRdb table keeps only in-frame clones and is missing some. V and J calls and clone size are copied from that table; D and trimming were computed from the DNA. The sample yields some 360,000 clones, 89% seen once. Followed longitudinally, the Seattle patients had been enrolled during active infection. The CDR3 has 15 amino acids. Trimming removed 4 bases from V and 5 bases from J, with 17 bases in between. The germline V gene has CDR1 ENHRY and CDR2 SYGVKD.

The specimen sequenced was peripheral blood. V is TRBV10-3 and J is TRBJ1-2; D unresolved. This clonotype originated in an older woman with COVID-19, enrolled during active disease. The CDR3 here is CAISVAIGSLYGYTF. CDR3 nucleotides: TGTGCCATCAGTGTGGCCATCGGGAGTCTATATGGCTACACCTTC.